The 16 T cell receptor beta chains listed next were all sequenced from one sample in a study of early T cells in non-severe SARS-CoV-2 infection. One entry per CDR3 protein, called by TCRdb with MiXCR from the 5' RACE reads. The sample includes some 46,000 distinct CDR3 sequences, 5.5% to 7.5% of them seen just once. Sequenced: whole blood. The source of these receptors is an adult who was a healthcare worker with PCR-confirmed SARS-CoV-2 infection or an uninfected control (not recorded which).

CDR3 sequence: CASSQERGAGNSYEQYF. DNA of the CDR3: TGCGCCAGCAGCCAAGAAAGGGGAGCGGGGAACTCCTACGAGCAGTACTTC. The chain combines TRBV4-1 with TRBJ2-7, with 7 bases matching TRBD2. V trimming: 0 bases; J trimming: 0 bases; junction bases outside the gene matches: 8. The CDR3 runs to 17 residues. In germline, CDR1 is MGHRA, CDR2 YSYEKL.

There are a few counts of this clonotype. V gene TRBV3-1 combines with J gene TRBJ1-1; D not certain. The CDR3 is 14 amino acids. Germline V gives CDR1 LGHDT, CDR2 YNNKEL (reference sequence). V lost 1 base and J 0 bases, leaving 6 bases between the germline ends. The CDR3 DNA reads TGTGCCAGCAGCCAAGGACGGTTGAACACTGAAGCTTTCTTT. This sequence encodes CASSQGRLNTEAFF.

CDR3 residues: CASQTVNMATGELFF. CDR3 bases: TGTGCCAGCCAAACCGTTAATATGGCGACCGGGGAGCTGTTTTTT. The chain is built from TRBV28 and TRBJ2-2; D not resolved. Trimming pared 8 bases from V and 5 bases from J, leaving 18 bases between. Germline CDR1 MDHEN, CDR2 SYDVKM. The CDR3 is 15 residues long.

This clonotype showed up just a few times. V and J are TRBV6-5 and TRBJ2-7; 11 bases match TRBD1. CDR1 and CDR2 from the germline V gene are MNHEY and SVGAGI. This CDR3 region has 15 residues. Trimming removed 2 bases from V and 2 bases from J; junction bases left unmatched: 2. Here the CDR3 reads CASSYRDRGAYEQYF. CDR3 in DNA: TGTGCCAGCAGTTACCGGGACAGGGGGGCCTACGAGCAGTACTTC.

This clonotype was observed a handful of times. The rearrangement joins TRBV4-2 to TRBJ2-2; 7 nucleotides agree with TRBD2. The CDR3 is made up of 15 amino acids. Looked up from germline, CDR1 is LGHNA and CDR2 is YNFKEQ. The junction had 5 bases not matched to a gene; V was cut back by 5 bases and J by 2 bases. CDR3 region: CASSEGDYNTGELFF. The CDR3 coding sequence is TGTGCCAGCAGCGAAGGGGACTACAACACCGGGGAGCTGTTTTTT.

In this sample, this clonotype turned up a few times. The rearrangement links TRBV2 to TRBJ1-4, with D possibly TRBD1 on 6 matching bases. The CDR3 covers 13 residues. Per the germline V gene, CDR1 is SNHLY and CDR2 is FYNNEI. Trimming stripped 6 bases from V and 5 bases from J, with 10 bases between. The CDR3 here is CASSYGQNEKLFF. DNA of the CDR3: TGTGCCAGCAGCTACGGACAGAATGAAAAACTGTTTTTT.

The V call is TRBV11-2, the J call TRBJ2-3, with D tentatively TRBD1 (6 bases). V was shortened by 0 bases and J by 4 bases, with 14 bases between the two germline ends. The CDR3 covers 16 residues. Germline lookup yields CDR1 SGHAT and CDR2 FQNNGV. CDR3 DNA sequence: TGTGCCAGCAGCTTAGATCAGTTCCAGGGGCCAGATACGCAGTATTTT. This translates into CASSLDQFQGPDTQYF.

There are many counts of this clonotype. The V call is TRBV27, the J call TRBJ1-1; D is ambiguous. V was trimmed by 3 bases and J by 0 bases, leaving 5 bases between them. The CDR3 covers 13 residues. CDR1 and CDR2 from the germline V gene are MNHEY and SMNVEV (reference sequence). The CDR3 spells CASSLRMNTEAFF. In nucleotides, the CDR3 is TGTGCCAGCAGTTTGAGGATGAACACTGAAGCTTTCTTT.

This clonotype was counted many times. This chain joins TRBV7-6 and TRBJ2-7; D remains ambiguous. Trimming took off 1 base at V and 6 bases at J, with 10 bases between the two ends. The germline CDR1 and CDR2 sequences are SGHVS and FNYEAQ. The CDR3 sequence is 13 residues long. The CDR3 is CASSLGSPSEQYF. The CDR3, as DNA: TGTGCCAGCAGCTTAGGGTCCCCTAGCGAGCAGTACTTC.

Ten or more counts support this clonotype. The CDR3 here is CASAKEETVSPDEQYF. The CDR3 DNA reads as TGTGCCAGCGCCAAAGAGGAAACAGTCTCTCCTGACGAGCAGTACTTC. The rearrangement links TRBV21-1 to TRBJ2-7. TRBV21-1 is marked as a pseudogene. The CDR3 covers 16 residues.

CDR3: CASSHGLGATDTQYF. The CDR3 DNA is TGTGCCAGCAGCCATGGGTTAGGGGCCACAGATACGCAGTATTTT. The chain has TRBV7-3 and TRBJ2-3, with D perhaps matching TRBD1 (5 bases). Germline-derived CDR1 and CDR2 are SGHTA and FQGTGA. CDR3 length: 15 residues. Trimming cost V 5 bases and J 2 bases, with 14 bases left between them.

This clonotype was picked up many times. The chain has TRBV11-2 and TRBJ2-7; TRBD1 agrees at 11 bases. Trimming removed 1 base from V and 5 bases from J; junction bases left unmatched: 4. Germline assignment: CDR1 SGHAT and CDR2 FQNNGV. The CDR3 length is 15 residues. CDR3 in DNA: TGTGCCAGCAGCTTAGGGACAGGGGGCTTGAACGAGCAGTACTTC. Encoded protein: CASSLGTGGLNEQYF. Combining the CDR3 with reference TRBV11-2 and TRBJ2-7 gives the whole variable domain EAGVAQSPRYKIIEKRQSVAFWCNPISGHATLYWYQQILGQGPKLLIQFQNNGVVDDSQLPKDRFSAERLKGVDSTLKIQPAKLEDSAVYLCASSLGTGGLNEQYFGPGTRLTVT.

The chain links TRBV20-1 to TRBJ1-6, with 7 bases that match TRBD1. The germline CDR1 and CDR2 sequences are DFQATT and SNEGSKA (reference sequence). The CDR3 runs to 15 residues. Germline trimming cut 5 bases from V and 4 bases from J; bases unmatched to any gene: 8. This CDR3 is CSAPFDRAYNSPLHF. The CDR3 DNA sequence: TGCAGTGCTCCTTTCGACAGGGCTTATAATTCACCCCTCCACTTT.

This clonotype was seen many times. V is TRBV6-5 and J is TRBJ1-5; D is perhaps TRBD1 (5 bases). Germline assignment: CDR1 MNHEY and CDR2 SVGAGI. Trimming took off 6 bases at V and 4 bases at J, with 10 bases between the two ends. There are 13 residues in the CDR3. The CDR3 DNA follows: TGTGCCAGCAGAGGGGTTCCAAATCAGCCCCAGCATTTT. Protein: CASRGVPNQPQHF.

The gene calls are TRBV28 and TRBJ1-1, with unresolved D. V was pared by 1 base and J by 2 bases, with 5 bases between. This CDR3 has 13 amino acids. The germline CDR1 and CDR2 sequences are MDHEN and SYDVKM. The DNA of the CDR3 is TGTGCCAGCAGTTTATTTGGTAACACTGAAGCTTTCTTT. This codes for CASSLFGNTEAFF.

This clonotype was detected only a few times. J is TRBJ1-2 and V is TRBV13; no reliable D call. Trimming pared 0 bases from V and 1 base from J, leaving 12 bases between. CDR1 and CDR2 from the germline V gene are PRHDT and FYEKMQ (reference sequence). The CDR3 spans 16 residues. The CDR3: CASSLGGSSHNYGYTF. The CDR3 DNA follows: TGTGCCAGCAGCTTAGGGGGCTCGAGCCATAACTATGGCTACACCTTC.